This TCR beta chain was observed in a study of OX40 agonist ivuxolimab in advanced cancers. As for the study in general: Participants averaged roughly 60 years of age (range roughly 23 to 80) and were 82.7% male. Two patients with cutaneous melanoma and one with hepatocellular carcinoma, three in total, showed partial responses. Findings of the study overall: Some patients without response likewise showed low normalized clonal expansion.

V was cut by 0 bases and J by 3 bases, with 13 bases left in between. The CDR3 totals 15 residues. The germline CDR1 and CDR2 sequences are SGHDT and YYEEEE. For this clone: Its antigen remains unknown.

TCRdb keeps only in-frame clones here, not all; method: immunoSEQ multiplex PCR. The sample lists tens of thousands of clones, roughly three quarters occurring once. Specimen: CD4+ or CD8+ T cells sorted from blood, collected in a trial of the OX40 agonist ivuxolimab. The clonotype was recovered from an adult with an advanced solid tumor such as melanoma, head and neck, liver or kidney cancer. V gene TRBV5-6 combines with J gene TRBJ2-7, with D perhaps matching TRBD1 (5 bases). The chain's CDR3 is CASSLGRRQNYEQYF. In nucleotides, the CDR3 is TGTGCCAGCAGCTTGGGGCGTAGACAGAACTACGAGCAGTACTTC.